A selection of T cell receptor beta chains follows, all from one sample in a study of shared clonotypes between healthy human individuals. Generated by immunoSEQ multiplex PCR, the TCRdb table keeps only in-frame clones and is missing some. This repertoire shows under 700,000 clones, roughly 95% found once; its top ten account for 0.11%. Source material: naive CD8+ T cells sorted from blood. The source is a woman in her thirties in good health. The CDR3 runs from the conserved cysteine through the conserved F or W.

v_gene,j_gene,CDR3aa
TRBV27,TRBJ1-5,CASSKGTDGNQPQHF
TRBV10-3,TRBJ1-4,CATTGENNEKLFF
TRBV11-3,TRBJ2-1,CASSLKLAPYNEQFF
TRBV4-2,TRBJ1-2,CASSQGTMGDYGYTF
TRBV28,TRBJ2-6,CASRRGGANVLTF
TRBV28,TRBJ2-7,CASSYALEGIDYEQYF
TRBV2,TRBJ1-1,CASSESGHPNTEAFF
TRBV14,TRBJ2-5,CASSHWLSGTDQETQYF
TRBV4-2,TRBJ1-2,CASSPQVGQGKSGYTF
TRBV28,TRBJ1-1,CASTGTGEEFF